Listed here are 2 T cell receptor beta chains from one sample, sequenced in a study of STAT3 mutations in large granular lymphocyte leukemia. Study results and caveats: Every T-cell large granular lymphocyte leukemia patient had at least one immunodominant TCR beta clonotype.

Here immunoSEQ multiplex PCR was the method, and the copy in TCRdb shows in-frame clones only, minus some. Seen here are 1,500 to 2,000 clones, 29% observed once, and the top ten hold approximately 66%. Their specific antigens are unknown. Sample: peripheral blood mononuclear cells. All receptors derive from a male patient aged 50 to 59 with T-cell large granular lymphocyte leukemia. Some clones in this sample may be carry-over from other donors' samples.

The CDR3: CASSLLQETQYF. The CDR3 DNA reads as TGTGCCAGCTCCTTGCTCCAAGAGACCCAGTACTTC. J is TRBJ2-5 and V is TRBV18; D is unresolved. The CDR3 contains 12 residues. Trimming cost V 6 bases and J 1 base, with 6 bases left between them. CDR1 and CDR2 from the germline V gene are KGHSH and LQKENI.

This clone has only a few counts. The chain links TRBV6-5 to TRBJ2-7; no firm D call. This CDR3 has 16 amino acids. The V and J ends lost 2 bases and 3 bases respectively, with 17 bases between them. In germline, CDR1 is MNHEY, CDR2 SVGAGI. The CDR3 is CASSYGPLRVDYEQYF. The CDR3 nucleotides read TGTGCCAGCAGTTACGGACCTTTGCGCGTAGACTACGAGCAGTACTTC.